One sample yielded the 6 T cell receptor beta chains listed below, sequenced in a study of blood T cell repertoires in COVID-19. Produced via immunoSEQ multiplex PCR; TCRdb's table is partial and in-frame only. This sample has about 200,000 clones, with roughly 80% found just once. The specimen sequenced was peripheral blood. The receptor set was obtained from a woman between 40 and 50 years old with COVID-19, enrolled during active disease.

The chain employs TRBV19 and TRBJ1-1; D remains unclear. The CDR3 covers 15 residues. Trimming took 6 bases from V and 10 from J, leaving 24 bases between them. Germline V CDR1 and CDR2: LNHDA, SQIVND (reference sequence). CDR3 residues: CASSSPYGPHGGAFF. The CDR3 nucleotides read TGTGCCAGTAGCTCTCCCTATGGCCCACACGGCGGAGCTTTCTTT.

Worth noting for this clone: Germline is not matched at one junction end, which may reflect a read error. The J gene is TRBJ1-2, the V gene TRBV6-5, with a tentative D call TRBD1 (6 bases). The CDR3 is made up of 12 amino acids. Germline V CDR1 and CDR2: MNHEY, SVGAGI. CDR3 coding DNA: TGTGCCAGCAGTTACGAGAACAGGGAGATTTATTTC. This encodes CASSYENREIYF.

The rearrangement links TRBV7-2 to TRBJ1-5; TRBD1 matches at 8 bases. There are 14 residues in the CDR3. CDR1 is SGHTA and CDR2 is FQGNSA in the germline V gene. V lost 3 bases, J lost 5 bases, and 3 bases stayed unmatched. The CDR3 DNA sequence: TGTGCCAGCAGCTTGGGACAGGCATATCAGCCCCAGCATTTT. This sequence encodes CASSLGQAYQPQHF.

This clone was counted between two and nine times. The rearrangement joins TRBV10-1 to TRBJ1-4; D is undetermined. V dropped 7 bases and J dropped 3 bases, with 15 bases sitting between them. The germline V gene has CDR1 WNHNN and CDR2 SYGVQD (reference sequence). This CDR3 has 15 amino acids. The CDR3: CASIVREMSNEKLFF. The CDR3 bases are TGCGCCAGCATAGTGAGGGAAATGTCTAATGAAAAACTGTTTTTT.

This clone turned up a few times. The rearrangement joins TRBV30 to TRBJ2-7; unclear D gene. Germline assignment: CDR1 GTSNPN and CDR2 SVGIG (reference sequence). V gave up 2 bases and J gave up 4 bases, with 15 bases separating them. This CDR3 has 14 amino acids. The DNA for the CDR3 is TGTGCCTGGAGTATGACTCCCATTACGTACGAGCAGTACTTC. Amino acid sequence: CAWSMTPITYEQYF.

This clone was counted a few times. The chain joins TRBV18 to TRBJ1-4; D gene ambiguous. V gave up 1 base and J gave up 4 bases, with 13 bases separating them. Germline CDR1 reads KGHSH; CDR2 reads LQKENI. This CDR3 is built from 16 residues. The DNA for the CDR3 is TGTGCCAGCTCACCACGGAGTGCGGGTTTTAATGAAAAACTGTTTTTT. The encoded protein is CASSPRSAGFNEKLFF.